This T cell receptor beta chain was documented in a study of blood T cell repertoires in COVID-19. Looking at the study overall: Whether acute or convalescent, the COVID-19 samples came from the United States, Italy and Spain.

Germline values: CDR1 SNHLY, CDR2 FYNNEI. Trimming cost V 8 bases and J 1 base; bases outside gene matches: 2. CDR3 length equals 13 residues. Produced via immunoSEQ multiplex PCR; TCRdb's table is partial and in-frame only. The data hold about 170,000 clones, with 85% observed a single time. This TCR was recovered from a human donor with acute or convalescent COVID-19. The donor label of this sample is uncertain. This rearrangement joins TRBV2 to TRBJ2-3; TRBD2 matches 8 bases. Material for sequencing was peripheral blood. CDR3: CASRGGGTDTQYF. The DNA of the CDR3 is TGTGCCAGCCGGGGGGGTGGCACAGATACGCAGTATTTT.